Following are 7 T cell receptor beta chains from one sample sequenced in a study of blood T cell repertoires in COVID-19. Sequencing was performed with immunoSEQ multiplex PCR; in TCRdb, only in-frame clones are kept and a portion is missing. This sample has approximately 50,000 clones, with around 86% found just once. The sequencing sample was made of peripheral blood. These receptors were taken from a man aged 50 to 59 with active COVID-19.

V and J are TRBV18 and TRBJ1-5; TRBD1 matches 10 bases. The CDR3 has 18 amino acids. Germline V gives CDR1 KGHSH, CDR2 LQKENI. Losses at the gene ends were 0 bases for V and 1 base for J; bases not matched to a gene: 6. CDR3 residues: CASSPPGTGVSSNQPQHF. CDR3 nucleotide sequence: TGTGCCAGCTCACCACCCGGGACAGGGGTTTCGAGCAATCAGCCCCAGCATTTT.

The chain carries TRBV7-6 and TRBJ2-7, with 9 bases matching TRBD1. Per the germline V gene, CDR1 is SGHVS and CDR2 is FNYEAQ. The CDR3 has 15 amino acids. V shed 5 bases, J shed 6 bases, and the junction held 11 bases outside the gene matches. The chain's CDR3 is CASSVRSGTGSEQYF. The CDR3 nucleotides are TGTGCCAGCAGCGTCCGCTCCGGGACAGGGTCCGAGCAGTACTTC.

J is TRBJ2-1 and V is TRBV2; TRBD1 agrees at 8 bases. The CDR3 has 11 amino acids. The trim removed 10 bases at V and 9 bases at J, leaving 5 bases unmatched. Looked up from germline, CDR1 is SNHLY and CDR2 is FYNNEI. CDR3 protein: CAIPQGAEQFF. The DNA of the CDR3 is TGTGCCATTCCCCAGGGGGCTGAGCAGTTCTTC.

This chain joins TRBV12-5 and TRBJ2-5; a weak D match, TRBD2 (6 bases). The germline V gene has CDR1 LGHNT and CDR2 FRNRAP. The CDR3 is 13 amino acids. The ends were cut back, 6 bases at V and 5 bases at J, with 13 bases in the middle. For the CDR3, the DNA is TGTGCTAGTGGCCCAGCTCGGGGGGAGACCCAGTACTTC. As protein: CASGPARGETQYF.

This chain links TRBV4-2 with TRBJ1-2; 12 positions match TRBD1. This CDR3 is built from 16 residues. The V gene's germline CDR1 is LGHNA and CDR2 YNFKEQ. The junction had 7 bases not matched to a gene; V was cut back by 0 bases and J by 8 bases. This CDR3 reads CASSQDPGQGAQGYTF. CDR3 nucleotides: TGTGCCAGCAGCCAAGATCCGGGACAGGGGGCTCAAGGCTACACCTTC.

This clone was observed a handful of times. The genes are TRBV4-2 and TRBJ2-1, with D maybe TRBD2 (5 bases). Germline V CDR1 and CDR2: LGHNA, YNFKEQ. The CDR3 covers 15 residues. V dropped 0 bases and J dropped 4 bases, with 10 bases sitting between them. The CDR3 loop is CASSQDLTIYNEQFF. CDR3 DNA: TGTGCCAGCAGCCAAGATTTGACTATTTACAATGAGCAGTTCTTC.

V usage is TRBV6-2 or TRBV6-3 and J usage is TRBJ2-5; TRBD2 aligns across 10 bases. Losses at the gene ends were 6 bases for V and 4 bases for J; bases not matched to a gene: 8. Germline V gene sequence: CDR1 MNHEY, CDR2 SVGEGT. The CDR3 contains 15 residues. In nucleotides, the CDR3 is TGTGCCAGCAGCCCGCCTAGCGGGGGAACAGAGACCCAGTACTTC. Residues: CASSPPSGGTETQYF.